Shown below are 32 T cell receptor beta chains from a single sample sequenced in a study of T cells expressing NK-cell markers. After re-calling the 5' RACE reads, TCRdb lists one entry per CDR3 protein, DNA absent. The record lists 150,000 to 180,000 distinct CDR3 sequences, of which the ten most abundant hold more than 35%. Sequencing input: blood T cells: a sorted CD56 or NKG2C T cell subset, CD4+ or CD8+ T cells, or bulk PBMC T cells (not recorded which). These receptors came from a woman in her forties or fifties in good health.

The CDR3 is CASSLGRVDQPQHF. The V call is TRBV4-1, the J call TRBJ1-5; TCRdb reports TRBD1, a call that lacks DNA to check it against. This CDR3 has 14 residues. The germline V gene has CDR1 MGHRA and CDR2 YSYEKL.

This chain links TRBV27 with TRBJ2-1. In germline, CDR1 is MNHEY, CDR2 SMNVEV (reference sequence). This CDR3 contains 13 residues. CDR3 loop: CAISTTVTNEQFF.

This CDR3 reads CASSTTTDRGNGGNTIYF. The rearrangement uses TRBV18 and TRBJ1-3; TCRdb selects TRBD1, and the lack of DNA leaves this call unchecked. Per germline, CDR1 KGHSH and CDR2 LQKENI. CDR3 size: 18 residues.

The chain recombines TRBV14 with TRBJ1-1. The CDR3 sequence is 20 residues long. CDR1 is SGHDN, CDR2 FVKESK, per germline. CDR3: CASSQAPTGTRRPLNTEAFF.

The gene calls are TRBV19 and TRBJ1-2. CDR1 is LNHDA, CDR2 SQIVND, per germline (reference sequence). There are 12 residues in the CDR3. This CDR3 is CASSMLEYGYTF.

The J gene is TRBJ2-3, the V gene TRBV7-9. CDR1 SEHNR and CDR2 FQNEAQ come from the germline V gene (reference sequence). The CDR3 runs 15 residues. The CDR3 sequence: CASSLAIADTDTQYF.

The rearrangement links TRBV30 to TRBJ2-7; the D call of TRBD2 rests on TCRdb alone, since no DNA is present to check it. Germline V gene sequence: CDR1 GTSNPN, CDR2 SVGIG (reference sequence). The CDR3 sequence is 16 residues long. CDR3 loop: CASQTTRTSGNYEQYF.

This chain joins TRBV27 and TRBJ2-7; without DNA, the TCRdb call of TRBD2 cannot be checked. Germline V gene sequence: CDR1 MNHEY, CDR2 SMNVEV (reference sequence). This CDR3 comprises 14 residues. The CDR3 reads CASSWVAGADEQYF.

This rearrangement joins TRBV29-1 to TRBJ2-5; checking the TCRdb D call of TRBD1 is not possible without DNA. The CDR3 contains 14 residues. From germline, CDR1 is SQVTM and CDR2 ANQGSEA. CDR3 amino acids: CSVTGQGPSETQYF.

The chain carries TRBV19 and TRBJ2-3; the D call of TRBD2 rests on TCRdb alone, since no DNA is present to check it. The germline V gene encodes CDR1 LNHDA and CDR2 SQIVND (reference sequence). The CDR3 covers 15 residues. The CDR3 loop is CASSLSGSGTDTQYF.

The chain uses TRBV5-6 and TRBJ1-3. The CDR3 extends over 16 amino acids. The germline gives CDR1 SGHDT, CDR2 YYEEEE. This CDR3 is CASSSPLGISGNTIYF.

This chain links TRBV3-1 with TRBJ1-3. Germline CDR1 LGHDT, CDR2 YNNKEL (reference sequence). The length of the CDR3 is 15 residues. The CDR3: CASSQPGSYGNTIYF.

CDR3: CASSQVFLLTRSPNEQFF. The V call is TRBV3-1, the J call TRBJ2-1; TCRdb lists TRBD2, though no DNA is available to test this call. Germline CDR1 LGHDT, CDR2 YNNKEL (reference sequence). CDR3 length: 18 residues.

V gene TRBV10-3 combines with J gene TRBJ2-7; as DNA is missing, the TRBD2 call by TCRdb cannot be tested. This CDR3 has 15 residues. Germline assignment: CDR1 ENHRY and CDR2 SYGVKD. CDR3 sequence reads: CAISEEGLAGDAQYF.

The V gene is TRBV4-1, the J gene TRBJ2-1; as DNA is missing, the TRBD2 call by TCRdb cannot be tested. CDR3 size: 15 residues. Germline loops: CDR1 MGHRA, CDR2 YSYEKL. The CDR3 reads CASSQRLALSNEQFF.

The chain has TRBV4-1 and TRBJ2-5; no DNA is available, so the TRBD2 call from TCRdb remains unchecked. Germline CDR1 and CDR2: MGHRA and YSYEKL. This CDR3 spans 16 amino acids. CDR3 protein: CASSQSLAGGPGTQYF.

The chain joins TRBV27 to TRBJ2-7; TCRdb selects TRBD2, and the lack of DNA leaves this call unchecked. CDR1 and CDR2 from the germline V gene are MNHEY and SMNVEV (reference sequence). This CDR3 is 16 amino acids long. The CDR3 loop reads CASSPIGTSQVYEQYF.

The rearrangement links TRBV11-3 to TRBJ2-1; TCRdb's D call, TRBD2, is unchecked because there is no DNA. This CDR3 spans 16 amino acids. Germline CDR1 and CDR2: SGHNT and YENEEA. The CDR3 is CASSLVWTSGRAGEFF.

The V and J genes are TRBV12-3 or TRBV12-4 and TRBJ1-1. This CDR3 spans 13 amino acids. The chain's CDR3 is CASGPSRETEAFF.

The rearrangement uses TRBV12-5 and TRBJ2-2; with no DNA, the TCRdb D assignment of TRBD2 cannot be verified. The germline CDR1 and CDR2 sequences are LGHNT and FRNRAP. CDR3 length: 15 amino acids. The CDR3 region is CASGSSGRVPGELFF. The full variable domain, its missing parts supplied by reference TRBV12-5 and TRBJ2-2, is DARVTQTPRHKVTEMGQEVTMRCQPILGHNTVFWYRQTMMQGLELLAYFRNRAPLDDSGMPKDRFSAEMPDATLATLKIQPSEPRDSAVYFCASGSSGRVPGELFFGEGSRLTVL.

This sequence joins TRBV2 and TRBJ2-1; TCRdb calls TRBD2, which cannot be checked without DNA. The length of the CDR3 is 16 residues. Germline V lookup: CDR1 SNHLY, CDR2 FYNNEI. CDR3 loop: CASSESASGNPYEQFF.

The chain couples TRBV12-3 or TRBV12-4 to TRBJ2-5; TCRdb gives TRBD2 as the D gene, but with no DNA this cannot be confirmed. CDR3 size: 16 residues. CDR3 amino acids: CASSPTSGTGQETQYF.

The rearrangement uses TRBV12-3 or TRBV12-4 and TRBJ2-5; TCRdb selects TRBD2, and the lack of DNA leaves this call unchecked. The CDR3 has 16 amino acids. CDR3 region: CASSSFSGRAEETQYF.

The rearrangement uses TRBV6-4 and TRBJ1-5; the D gene TCRdb calls, TRBD1, cannot be checked with no DNA. The CDR3 consists of 13 residues. CDR1 and CDR2 from the germline V gene are MRHNA and SNTAGT. CDR3 residues: CASSERGGQPQHF.

This CDR3 is CASSRGHSSYEQYF. J is TRBJ2-7 and V is TRBV6-5; the TCRdb D gene call, TRBD1, has no DNA to confirm it. The CDR3 loop spans 14 amino acids. Per germline, CDR1 MNHEY and CDR2 SVGAGI.

The chain has TRBV6-5 and TRBJ2-1. This CDR3 region has 14 residues. The V gene's germline CDR1 is MNHEY and CDR2 SVGAGI. The CDR3 here is CASSSRSSYNEQFF.

The chain is built from TRBV5-1 and TRBJ2-3; without DNA, the TCRdb call of TRBD2 cannot be checked. Germline V gives CDR1 SGHRS, CDR2 YFSETQ. The CDR3 loop spans 17 amino acids. The CDR3 reads CASSLVGLAGPLDTQYF.

The chain carries TRBV12-5 and TRBJ1-1; the TRBD1 assignment by TCRdb is unverifiable without DNA. Germline V lookup: CDR1 LGHNT, CDR2 FRNRAP. This CDR3 is built from 15 residues. CDR3 loop: CASGFTDRGDTEAFF.

The V and J genes are TRBV4-1 and TRBJ2-2; there is no DNA to check the TCRdb D call of TRBD1. Germline-derived CDR1 and CDR2 are MGHRA and YSYEKL. The CDR3 has 16 amino acids. The CDR3 protein is CASSHSGGLNTGELFF.

The genes are TRBV19 and TRBJ2-3. Germline CDR1 LNHDA, CDR2 SQIVND (reference sequence). This CDR3 region has 14 residues. The CDR3 loop reads CASSIIGSTDTQYF.

The chain's CDR3 is CASSPSGFWETQYF. The chain joins TRBV27 to TRBJ2-5. Germline CDR1 reads MNHEY; CDR2 reads SMNVEV (reference sequence). This CDR3 contains 14 residues.

The chain couples TRBV13 to TRBJ2-7; lacking DNA, the TRBD1 call made by TCRdb goes unchecked. The CDR3 loop spans 15 amino acids. Per germline, CDR1 PRHDT and CDR2 FYEKMQ (reference sequence). The CDR3 sequence is CASSSSPGQSYEQYF.